This T cell receptor (beta chain) comes out of a study of shared clonotypes between healthy human individuals. Study-wide results and limits: Naive subsets usually exceeded memory subsets in estimated richness.

In the authors' methods: Because ImmunoSEQ provided only junction sequences with no quality scores, the filtering differed. Measured with immunoSEQ multiplex PCR; TCRdb has only the in-frame clones, and not every one. Clonal size and the V and J genes are those of that table, whereas D and trimming came from the DNA. The table lists roughly 2,300,000 clones, around 93% of them singletons. As to this clone: The antigen is unknown.

Caucasian adults residing in Nashville, Tennessee made up all the donors. It was into CD45RA+ naive and CD45RA-negative memory subsets that the CD4+ cells were split. Germline-derived CDR1 and CDR2 are SGDLS and YYNGEE. Trimming left V 6 bases short and J 7 bases short, with 13 bases between. The CDR3 length is 13 residues. This clonotype was obtained from a man aged 18-30 years in good health. Some clones in this sample may be carry-over from other donors' samples. Sequencing was carried out using naive CD4+ T cells from PBMCs. Subset specified: CD45RA+ positively selected. This rearrangement joins TRBV9 to TRBJ2-2; no clear D. The CDR3 DNA sequence: TGTGCCAGCACCCGCGAGTTGCTCGGGGAGCTGTTTTTT. Its protein is CASTRELLGELFF. The full variable domain, completed using reference TRBV9 and TRBJ2-2, is DSGVTQTPKHLITATGQRVTLRCSPRSGDLSVYWYQQSLDQGLQFLIQYYNGEERAKGNILERFSAQQFPDLHSELNLSSLELGDSALYFCASTRELLGELFFGEGSRLTVL.